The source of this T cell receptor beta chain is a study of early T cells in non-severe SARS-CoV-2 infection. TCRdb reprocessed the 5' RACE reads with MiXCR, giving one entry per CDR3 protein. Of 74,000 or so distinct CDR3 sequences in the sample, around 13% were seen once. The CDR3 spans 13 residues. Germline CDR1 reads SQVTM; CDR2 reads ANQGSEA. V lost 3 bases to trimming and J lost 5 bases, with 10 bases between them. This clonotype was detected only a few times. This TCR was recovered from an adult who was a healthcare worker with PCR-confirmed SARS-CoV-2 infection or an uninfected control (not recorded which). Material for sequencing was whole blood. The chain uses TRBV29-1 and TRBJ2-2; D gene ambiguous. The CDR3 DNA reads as TGCAGCGTTGAGGGTGGGGTGACCGGGGAGCTGTTTTTT. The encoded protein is CSVEGGVTGELFF.